This TCR beta chain came from a study of cytomegalovirus exposure and HLA in healthy donors. Study-level information: It was reported in a later analysis that the 100 to 150 validation repertoires used the same platform as the roughly 700 first-cohort repertoires.

This CDR3 is 15 amino acids long. Germline loops: CDR1 SGHRS, CDR2 YFSETQ. Trimming pared 0 bases from V and 1 base from J, leaving 9 bases between. This clone occurred once. What it recognizes is unknown. Overall study findings and caveats: Cytomegalovirus status was reportedly diagnosed by the classifier with high sensitivity and specificity. Subsequent analysis showed first-cohort TCR clusters tending to co-occur in around 110 validation repertoires.

The assay was immunoSEQ multiplex PCR, and TCRdb's table has in-frame clones only and misses some. The repertoire holds roughly 84,000 clones, with approximately 91% as singletons. The TCR originated in a man aged 25 to 40 in good health and CMV-seronegative. The sample was PBMCs. The chain joins TRBV5-1 to TRBJ2-3, with a weak D call TRBD1 (5 bases). Here the CDR3 reads CASSLVGRGTDTQYF. For the CDR3, the DNA is TGCGCCAGCAGCTTGGTGGGGCGCGGCACAGATACGCAGTATTTT.